This T cell receptor beta chain originates from a study of OX40 agonist ivuxolimab in advanced cancers. Findings and limits, study-wide: No antigen was identified for the clonally expanded peripheral T cells. Certain nonresponding patients likewise had low normalized T-cell clonal expansion.

In regard to this clone: Its antigen is as yet unknown.

TCRdb's copy holds only in-frame clones and misses some; the assay was immunoSEQ multiplex PCR. Of 40,000 to 60,000 clones in the sample, over 85% were seen once. The CDR3 consists of 14 residues. V was trimmed by 4 bases and J by 2 bases, leaving 8 bases between them. The germline gives CDR1 MNHNS, CDR2 SASEGT. This chain links TRBV6-1 with TRBJ2-2, with D uncertain. This specimen consisted of CD4+ or CD8+ T cells sorted from blood, obtained in a trial of the OX40 agonist ivuxolimab. The TCR originated in an adult with an advanced solid tumor such as melanoma, head and neck, liver or kidney cancer. The CDR3 nucleotides are TGTGCCAGCAGTGGACTGGTTAACACCGGGGAGCTGTTTTTT. Protein: CASSGLVNTGELFF.